This entry lists 26 T cell receptor beta chains sequenced from one sample in a study of shared clonotypes between healthy human individuals. Data came from immunoSEQ multiplex PCR; TCRdb stores just in-frame clones and leaves some out. The data show over a million clones, around three quarters seen once. Sequencing was performed on memory CD4+ T cells from PBMCs. Regarding subset: CD45RA-negative fraction. The receptors stem from a man in his late teens or twenties in good health. Some clones in this sample may be carry-over from other donors' samples.

A remark on this clone: This specimen includes other DNA sequences encoding the same CDR3. The chain employs TRBV29-1 and TRBJ2-3; unclear D gene. Germline loops: CDR1 SQVTM, CDR2 ANQGSEA. Trimming cost V 7 bases and J 0 bases, with 8 bases left between them. This CDR3 is 12 amino acids long. CDR3 protein: CSAGDSTDTQYF. CDR3 DNA sequence: TGCAGCGCCGGAGACAGCACAGATACGCAGTATTTT.

The rearrangement links TRBV29-1 to TRBJ2-1; D is perhaps TRBD1 or TRBD2 (5 bases each). This CDR3 has 12 residues. Germline-derived CDR1 and CDR2 are SQVTM and ANQGSEA. V was shortened by 6 bases and J by 6 bases, with 12 bases between the two germline ends. The chain's CDR3 is CSVGKGINEQFF. The CDR3 DNA follows: TGCAGCGTCGGGAAGGGGATCAATGAGCAGTTCTTC.

This CDR3 is CASSPRTGGTGELFF. The CDR3, as DNA: TGTGCCAGCAGCCCACGGACAGGGGGCACCGGGGAGCTGTTTTTT. The chain employs TRBV9 and TRBJ2-2, with 10 bases fitting TRBD1. In germline, CDR1 is SGDLS, CDR2 YYNGEE. The CDR3 extends over 15 amino acids. Trimming removed 4 bases from V and 4 bases from J; junction bases left unmatched: 4.

The rearrangement uses TRBV5-4 and TRBJ2-5; TRBD2 aligns across 7 bases. Germline CDR1 reads SGHNT; CDR2 reads YYREEE (reference sequence). V lost 4 bases, J lost 1 base, and 19 bases stayed unmatched. The CDR3 loop spans 19 amino acids. CDR3 DNA: TGTGCCAGCAGCAACGACGCGGGGAGGGCTAGCGAAATCCAAGAGACCCAGTACTTC. It yields the protein CASSNDAGRASEIQETQYF.

The chain recombines TRBV7-9 with TRBJ1-3; D not certain. The CDR3 has 13 residues. From germline, CDR1 is SEHNR and CDR2 FQNEAQ (reference sequence). V was clipped by 1 base and J by 7 bases, with 8 bases between them. CDR3 bases: TGTGCCAGCAGCTTAGGGTTCGGGAACACCATATATTTT. This sequence encodes CASSLGFGNTIYF. Supplemented by reference TRBV7-9 and TRBJ1-3, the full variable domain reads DTGVSQNPRHKITKRGQNVTFRCDPISEHNRLYWYRQTLGQGPEFLTYFQNEAQLEKSRLLSDRFSAERPKGSFSTLEIQRTEQGDSAMYLCASSLGFGNTIYFGEGSWLTVV.

Concerning this clone: A far more abundant clone sits one base away, making this likely a read error. Since the CDR3 does not end with the conserved phenylalanine or tryptophan, this likely comes from a read error. The chain uses TRBV30 and TRBJ2-3; possible D gene TRBD2, 5 bases. CDR1 is GTSNPN and CDR2 is SVGIG in the germline V gene (reference sequence). V was trimmed by 4 bases and J by 5 bases, leaving 19 bases between them. The CDR3 spans 15 residues. Written as DNA, the CDR3 is TGTGCCTGGACACCTTTGTTGGGAGTTCGAGATACGCAGTATTCT. Its translation is CAWTPLLGVRDTQYS.

This CDR3 is CASSISRGQETQYF. The CDR3 bases are TGTGCCAGTAGTATCTCCAGGGGCCAAGAGACCCAGTACTTC. This rearrangement joins TRBV19 to TRBJ2-5; D is perhaps TRBD1 (6 bases). Germline V lookup: CDR1 LNHDA, CDR2 SQIVND (reference sequence). The CDR3 length is 14 residues. Deletions cut 3 bases from V and 1 base from J, with 9 bases between.

V usage is TRBV6-1 and J usage is TRBJ2-5; the D gene is possibly TRBD2 (7 bases). The CDR3 spans 12 residues. Between the trimmed V and J ends, which lost 7 bases and 8 bases, there was a span of 14 bases. Germline CDR1 and CDR2: MNHNS and SASEGT. CDR3 nucleotides: TGTGCCAGCACCGGGGGGCGGGTCACCCAGTACTTC. Its protein product is CASTGGRVTQYF.

The genes are TRBV6-6 and TRBJ1-2; maybe TRBD1 (6 bases). Germline V gene data show CDR1 as MNHNY and CDR2 as SVGAGI (reference sequence). The V and J ends lost 6 bases and 8 bases respectively, with 13 bases between them. CDR3 length: 12 residues. The CDR3 loop is CASSPTGRGYTF. CDR3 DNA sequence: TGTGCCAGCAGCCCCACAGGGCGAGGCTACACCTTC.

This chain links TRBV6-1 with TRBJ1-2; D gene ambiguous. The CDR3 runs to 13 residues. V was shortened by 3 bases and J by 5 bases, with 10 bases between the two germline ends. Germline assignment: CDR1 MNHNS and CDR2 SASEGT. CDR3 bases: TGTGCCAGCAGTGAGGTCACTCATTATGGCTACACCTTC. It encodes CASSEVTHYGYTF.

The chain has TRBV28 and TRBJ2-1, with 7 bases lining up with TRBD1. The CDR3 totals 16 residues. The junction had 10 bases not matched to a gene; V was cut back by 5 bases and J by 3 bases. Looked up from germline, CDR1 is MDHEN and CDR2 is SYDVKM. This CDR3 is CASSEVGGQHYNEQFF. The CDR3 DNA sequence: TGTGCCAGCAGTGAGGTTGGGGGACAGCACTACAATGAGCAGTTCTTC.

The count of this clone is one. CDR3 bases: TGCAGCGTGGGAGGACTAGCGGGAGGGGTAGATACGCAGTATTTT. This gives the protein CSVGGLAGGVDTQYF. The rearrangement joins TRBV29-1 to TRBJ2-3, with TRBD2 matching over 15 bases. The CDR3 is 15 residues long. Germline CDR1 and CDR2: SQVTM and ANQGSEA. The trim removed 6 bases at V and 5 bases at J, leaving 6 bases unmatched.

This sequence joins TRBV11-2 and TRBJ2-7; no clear D. This CDR3 has 12 residues. Germline CDR1 and CDR2: SGHAT and FQNNGV. Trimming left V 7 bases short and J 7 bases short, with 14 bases between. This chain's CDR3 is CASTQWGWEQYF. The CDR3 coding sequence is TGTGCCAGCACCCAATGGGGTTGGGAGCAGTACTTC. The full variable domain, completed using reference TRBV11-2 and TRBJ2-7, is EAGVAQSPRYKIIEKRQSVAFWCNPISGHATLYWYQQILGQGPKLLIQFQNNGVVDDSQLPKDRFSAERLKGVDSTLKIQPAKLEDSAVYLCASTQWGWEQYFGPGTRLTVT.

This clone was found a few times. The chain joins TRBV18 to TRBJ1-4, with unresolved D. Germline V gene sequence: CDR1 KGHSH, CDR2 LQKENI. V lost 3 bases, J lost 7 bases, and 15 bases lay in between. The CDR3 is 15 amino acids. The chain's CDR3 is CASSPPGNQGEKLFF. In nucleotides, the CDR3 is TGTGCCAGCTCACCTCCGGGGAACCAAGGTGAAAAACTGTTTTTT.

The gene calls are TRBV2 and TRBJ2-1; 8 bases align to TRBD1. The ends lost 8 bases at V and 9 bases at J; junction bases unmatched: 15. This CDR3 region has 15 residues. Germline CDR1 SNHLY, CDR2 FYNNEI. This CDR3 is CASRLDRGGIGEQFF. DNA for the CDR3: TGTGCCAGCCGATTAGACAGGGGAGGTATTGGTGAGCAGTTCTTC.

The genes are TRBV19 and TRBJ1-2, with D unclear. CDR3 length: 13 amino acids. Germline values: CDR1 LNHDA, CDR2 SQIVND (reference sequence). The V end lost 3 bases, the J end lost 3 bases, and 8 bases lay between the germline ends. DNA for the CDR3: TGTGCCAGTAGTATCGCCACCTACTATGGCTACACCTTC. Amino acid sequence: CASSIATYYGYTF.

The V gene is TRBV10-3, the J gene TRBJ2-7; D call uncertain. Trimming shortened V by 11 bases and J by 0 bases, and 20 bases separated the two germline ends. Germline V gene sequence: CDR1 ENHRY, CDR2 SYGVKD. This CDR3 spans 15 amino acids. The CDR3 sequence: CASRGGEGSSYEQYF. CDR3 in DNA: TGTGCCTCCCGCGGTGGAGAAGGGTCCTCCTACGAGCAGTACTTC.

The chain couples TRBV5-3 to TRBJ1-4; no firm D call. TRBV5-3 is flagged as an ORF with uncertain function. The CDR3 is 19 amino acids. Trimming took 0 bases from V and 0 from J, leaving 18 bases between them. Here the CDR3 reads CARSLACRAGPSTNEKLFF. The CDR3 DNA reads TGTGCCAGAAGCTTGGCCTGTCGAGCAGGCCCCTCAACTAATGAAAAACTGTTTTTT.

The chain carries TRBV7-3 and TRBJ1-1; 11 bases map to TRBD1. The CDR3 sequence is 17 residues long. The ends lost 4 bases at V and 1 base at J; junction bases unmatched: 8. Per germline, CDR1 SGHTA and CDR2 FQGTGA. This CDR3 is CASSSGQGEGKNTEAFF. In DNA, the CDR3 is TGTGCCAGCAGCTCGGGACAGGGGGAAGGGAAGAACACTGAAGCTTTCTTT.

The V and J genes are TRBV6-1 and TRBJ2-5; 10 bases map to TRBD2. Per the germline V gene, CDR1 is MNHNS and CDR2 is SASEGT. The CDR3 totals 16 residues. J gave up 5 bases and V 3 bases, and 9 bases lay outside the gene matches. The CDR3 DNA sequence: TGTGCCAGCAGTGAGGGGCTAGCGGGAGTAGTGGAGACCCAGTACTTC. Residues: CASSEGLAGVVETQYF.

The chain couples TRBV5-6 to TRBJ2-2; 8 bases are shared with TRBD2. The CDR3 length is 16 residues. The junction had 6 bases not matched to a gene; V was cut back by 2 bases and J by 3 bases. Looked up from germline, CDR1 is SGHDT and CDR2 is YYEEEE. The CDR3 spells CASSFLAGRDTGELFF. The DNA for the CDR3 is TGTGCCAGCAGCTTTTTAGCGGGGAGGGACACCGGGGAGCTGTTTTTT.

V is TRBV7-2 and J is TRBJ1-2, with TRBD1 as a possible D gene (6 bases). Per the germline V gene, CDR1 is SGHTA and CDR2 is FQGNSA. The CDR3 contains 15 residues. The germline V and J ends were trimmed by 3 bases and 8 bases, with 19 bases remaining between them. This chain's CDR3 is CASSFTSSRGAGYTF. The CDR3 nucleotides read TGTGCCAGCAGCTTCACATCCAGCAGGGGCGCAGGCTACACCTTC.

The chain joins TRBV4-1 to TRBJ2-7, with D possibly called TRBD1 or TRBD2 (5 bases each). This CDR3 region has 15 residues. V dropped 0 bases and J dropped 5 bases, with 14 bases sitting between them. CDR1 MGHRA and CDR2 YSYEKL come from the germline V gene. The CDR3 spells CASSQERQGVHEQYF. DNA of the CDR3: TGCGCCAGCAGCCAAGAGAGGCAGGGAGTCCACGAGCAGTACTTC.

The V call is TRBV28, the J call TRBJ1-2, with D possibly TRBD1 on 5 matching bases. Germline V gene sequence: CDR1 MDHEN, CDR2 SYDVKM. Trimming shortened V by 4 bases and J by 8 bases, and 17 bases separated the two germline ends. The CDR3 covers 14 residues. CDR3 coding DNA: TGTGCCAGCAGTTCCCTCATTTCAAGGGACGGCTACACCTTC. Its protein is CASSSLISRDGYTF.

This clone was seen ten or more times. The rearrangement links TRBV2 to TRBJ2-1, with 8 bases fitting TRBD1. Germline values: CDR1 SNHLY, CDR2 FYNNEI. The CDR3 has 15 amino acids. V shed 5 bases and J 7 bases; nucleotides not matched to a gene: 10. CDR3 in amino acids: CASSPGQGYTNEQFF. The CDR3 nucleotides are TGTGCCAGCAGTCCCGGACAGGGATACACGAATGAGCAGTTCTTC.

Of note for this clone: In the same sample, other DNA sequences code for this CDR3. As DNA, the CDR3 is TGCAGTGCTAGGGTCTCCTACGAGCAGTACTTC. This gives the protein CSARVSYEQYF. This chain joins TRBV20-1 and TRBJ2-7; D unclear. The CDR3 is 11 amino acids. The germline gives CDR1 DFQATT, CDR2 SNEGSKA (reference sequence). The V end lost 3 bases, the J end lost 0 bases, and 3 bases lay between the germline ends.